A single sample is the source of the 17 T cell receptor beta chains below, sequenced in a study of beta chain features in type 1 diabetes. The authors reverse transcribed all of the isolated RNA, so sequencing captured expressed TCRB transcripts. Repertoires were generated with immunoSEQ multiplex PCR, while TCRdb's copy carries only in-frame clones and drops some. The sample consists of 860,000 or so clones, 17% of them appearing once. Sequenced sample: naive CD4+ T cells from blood. These receptors originate from a woman in her late teens or twenties in good health.

This clone was counted only a few times. The V gene is TRBV7-9, the J gene TRBJ1-2, with D possibly matching TRBD1 (6 bases). The germline gives CDR1 SEHNR, CDR2 FQNEAQ (reference sequence). V was pared by 3 bases and J by 10 bases, with 21 bases between. The CDR3 loop spans 15 amino acids. CDR3 sequence: CASSFPRGYEEDYTF. The DNA for the CDR3 is TGTGCCAGCAGCTTCCCCAGGGGCTATGAAGAGGACTACACCTTC. The full variable domain, completed using reference TRBV7-9 and TRBJ1-2, is DTGVSQNPRHKITKRGQNVTFRCDPISEHNRLYWYRQTLGQGPEFLTYFQNEAQLEKSRLLSDRFSAERPKGSFSTLEIQRTEQGDSAMYLCASSFPRGYEEDYTFGSGTRLTVV.

The V call is TRBV9, the J call TRBJ2-5; 7 nucleotides align to TRBD1. Germline V gives CDR1 SGDLS, CDR2 YYNGEE. The CDR3 sequence is 18 residues long. V shed 0 bases and J 5 bases; nucleotides not matched to a gene: 16. This CDR3 reads CASSVEARGLTQLETQYF. The CDR3, as DNA: TGTGCCAGCAGCGTAGAGGCAAGGGGGCTAACGCAGTTGGAGACCCAGTACTTC.

The rearrangement joins TRBV6-5 to TRBJ1-5; TRBD1 agrees at 7 bases. The germline V gene encodes CDR1 MNHEY and CDR2 SVGAGI. This CDR3 region has 15 residues. J was trimmed by 0 bases and V by 6 bases; bases with no gene match: 5. CDR3 in amino acids: CASSWGQNSNQPQHF. The CDR3 DNA is TGTGCCAGCAGCTGGGGACAGAATAGCAATCAGCCCCAGCATTTT.

The chain couples TRBV6-5 to TRBJ2-5, with 9 bases aligning to TRBD1. The junction had 6 bases not matched to a gene; V was cut back by 2 bases and J by 5 bases. Germline V lookup: CDR1 MNHEY, CDR2 SVGAGI. The CDR3 spans 15 residues. The CDR3 loop is CASSYTYRGLETQYF. The CDR3 DNA follows: TGTGCCAGCAGTTACACATACAGGGGGCTGGAGACCCAGTACTTC.

This rearrangement joins TRBV7-9 to TRBJ1-2; TRBD1 is a possible D gene (5 bases). The CDR3 contains 14 residues. In germline, CDR1 is SEHNR, CDR2 FQNEAQ (reference sequence). V was clipped by 1 base and J by 3 bases, with 9 bases between them. CDR3 protein: CASSLESGYYGYTF. CDR3 bases: TGTGCCAGCAGCTTAGAGTCAGGGTACTATGGCTACACCTTC.

The chain recombines TRBV6-5 with TRBJ2-1, with D perhaps given as TRBD1 or TRBD2 (5 bases each). Germline values: CDR1 MNHEY, CDR2 SVGAGI. V was clipped by 3 bases and J by 10 bases, with 13 bases between them. This CDR3 region has 13 residues. DNA for the CDR3: TGTGCCAGCAGTTATTTCGGGTGGGACGAGCAGTTCTTC. It yields the protein CASSYFGWDEQFF.

This clone was recorded a few times. The V call is TRBV6-5, the J call TRBJ1-2, with TRBD1 identical over 9 bases. The germline V gene has CDR1 MNHEY and CDR2 SVGAGI. CDR3 length equals 14 residues. V lost 4 bases and J lost 8; bases outside the gene matches: 8. DNA for the CDR3: TGTGCCAGCAGTTCAACAGGGGGCGCGGAAGGCTACACCTTC. Its protein is CASSSTGGAEGYTF.

The chain employs TRBV28 and TRBJ1-2; 9 bases fit TRBD1. J gave up 4 bases and V 3 bases, and 3 bases lay outside the gene matches. This CDR3 comprises 14 residues. The germline gives CDR1 MDHEN, CDR2 SYDVKM. The DNA of the CDR3 is TGTGCCAGCAGTTTCCGGGACAGGGTCTATGGCTACACCTTC. Translating it yields CASSFRDRVYGYTF.

This clone appeared a few times. V and J are TRBV6-1 and TRBJ2-1; tentatively, D is TRBD1 (6 bases). This CDR3 is built from 15 residues. V was shortened by 0 bases and J by 8 bases, with 14 bases between the two germline ends. Germline CDR1 is MNHNS and CDR2 is SASEGT. The CDR3, as DNA: TGTGCCAGCAGTGAAGCGCTTCCCAGGGGCCATGAGCAGTTCTTC. Translation: CASSEALPRGHEQFF.

This clone has just a few counts. The chain couples TRBV10-3 to TRBJ2-5, with TRBD1 matching over 10 bases. CDR3 length: 14 amino acids. The junction had 3 bases not matched to a gene; V was cut back by 6 bases and J by 2 bases. Per germline, CDR1 ENHRY and CDR2 SYGVKD. Here the CDR3 DNA reads TGTGCCATCAGGACAGGGGGCTTTCAAGAGACCCAGTACTTC. It encodes CAIRTGGFQETQYF.

The gene calls are TRBV10-3 and TRBJ1-5; D is undetermined. Germline-derived CDR1 and CDR2 are ENHRY and SYGVKD. This CDR3 has 15 residues. Trimming took off 3 bases at V and 9 bases at J, with 18 bases between the two ends. DNA for the CDR3: TGTGCCATCAGTGAAGGGTTGGGCAGAAATGCGCCCCAGCATTTT. Translating gives CAISEGLGRNAPQHF.

The CDR3 loop reads CSVERSSGNEQFF. CDR3 DNA: TGCAGCGTTGAGAGGTCTAGCGGGAATGAGCAGTTCTTC. The J gene is TRBJ2-1, the V gene TRBV29-1; 8 bases fit TRBD2. V was clipped by 3 bases and J by 7 bases; unmatched bases: 5. Germline assignment: CDR1 SQVTM and CDR2 ANQGSEA. This CDR3 region has 13 residues.

This chain links TRBV7-9 with TRBJ2-5; D is undetermined. CDR1 is SEHNR and CDR2 is FQNEAQ in the germline V gene (reference sequence). This CDR3 has 15 residues. V lost 5 bases to trimming and J lost 1 base, with 14 bases between them. CDR3 residues: CASSLTTSTQETQYF. The CDR3 DNA sequence: TGTGCCAGCAGCCTCACCACCAGTACCCAAGAGACCCAGTACTTC.

A remark on this clone: In the same sample, other DNA sequences code for this CDR3. V gene TRBV18 combines with J gene TRBJ2-5; D uncertain. V dropped 3 bases and J dropped 5 bases, with 10 bases sitting between them. CDR1 KGHSH and CDR2 LQKENI come from the germline V gene. CDR3 length: 13 residues. The CDR3 coding sequence is TGTGCCAGCTCACCGCCGTCGGTGGAGACCCAGTACTTC. Residues: CASSPPSVETQYF.

The gene calls are TRBV11-2 and TRBJ2-2, with 7 bases fitting TRBD2. The CDR3 extends over 15 amino acids. Germline V gene data show CDR1 as SGHAT and CDR2 as FQNNGV. V shed 1 base and J 8 bases; nucleotides not matched to a gene: 7. The CDR3 coding sequence is TGTGCCAGCAGCTTAGTCGGGACTATGAGAGGGGAGCTGTTTTTT. This translates into CASSLVGTMRGELFF.

The rearrangement uses TRBV11-3 and TRBJ2-3, with D tentatively TRBD1 (6 bases). Germline assignment: CDR1 SGHNT and CDR2 YENEEA. The CDR3 runs 16 residues. Deletions cut 8 bases from V and 2 bases from J, with 20 bases between. The CDR3 coding sequence is TGTGCCAGCGGCCCCGCGTCAGGGGACCTCACAGATACGCAGTATTTT. Its protein is CASGPASGDLTDTQYF. The variable domain in full, completed from reference TRBV11-3 and TRBJ2-3, reads EAGVVQSPRYKIIEKKQPVAFWCNPISGHNTLYWYLQNLGQGPELLIRYENEEAVDDSQLPKDRFSAERLKGVDSTLKIQPAELGDSAVYLCASGPASGDLTDTQYFGPGTRLTVL.

The chain links TRBV7-2 to TRBJ2-1; D unclear. This CDR3 is built from 13 residues. V dropped 7 bases and J dropped 1 base, with 8 bases sitting between them. Germline CDR1 and CDR2: SGHTA and FQGNSA. The CDR3 loop is CASTKDSYNEQFF. For the CDR3, the DNA is TGTGCCAGCACAAAGGATTCCTACAATGAGCAGTTCTTC.